This T cell receptor (beta chain) was sequenced for a study of control samples from healthy donors and cancer patients. Clones were read by immunoSEQ multiplex PCR, and TCRdb kept only the in-frame ones, dropping some. The table shows roughly 120,000 clones, with 80% to 95% occurring only once. V was cut by 5 bases and J by 3 bases, with 20 bases left in between. Germline CDR1 SGHVS, CDR2 FQNEAQ. The CDR3 is 16 residues long. Sequenced sample: blood. The chain carries TRBV7-8 and TRBJ2-7, with D possibly TRBD1 on 6 matching bases. This TCR derives from a woman aged 18-29 years in good health. In DNA form, the CDR3 reads TGTGCCAGCAGCACCCAAACAGGGTTATCCCACTACGAGCAGTACTTC. Protein: CASSTQTGLSHYEQYF.